Below are 9 T cell receptor beta chains sequenced from a single sample in a study of PD-1 blockade in classical Hodgkin lymphoma. TCRdb's table, derived via immunoSEQ multiplex PCR, lists solely in-frame clones and lacks some. The data contain around 15,000 clones, about four fifths of them singletons. Specified time point: cycle 4 day 1 (C4D1), after 5 to 7 weeks of nivolumab. There was relapse after autologous stem cell transplantation in every patient, and there was variation in brentuximab vedotin exposure. The material sequenced was peripheral blood mononuclear cells (PBMCs), taken before the fourth cycle of nivolumab. The receptors shown here come from a human donor with classical Hodgkin lymphoma.

The sample holds one count of this clone. This same CDR3 is encoded by further DNA sequences in the sample. The CDR3 region has the DNA TGTGCCAGCAGCTTGTCAGGGGGCTCCTACGAGCAGTACTTC. Protein product: CASSLSGGSYEQYF. V usage is TRBV7-9 and J usage is TRBJ2-7; 7 bases are a match to TRBD1. The CDR3 spans 14 residues. J lost 0 bases, V lost 3 bases, and 2 bases had no gene match. CDR1 is SEHNR, CDR2 FQNEAQ, per germline (reference sequence).

This chain uses TRBV27 with TRBJ2-7, with a tentative D call TRBD2 (5 bases). Trimming took 2 bases from V and 6 from J, leaving 17 bases between them. This CDR3 comprises 15 residues. Germline V gives CDR1 MNHEY, CDR2 SMNVEV (reference sequence). The CDR3 here is CASSLVSYGKGEQYF. CDR3 bases: TGTGCCAGCAGTTTAGTGTCGTACGGGAAGGGCGAGCAGTACTTC.

This rearrangement joins TRBV7-9 to TRBJ2-5, with D perhaps given as TRBD1 or TRBD2 (5 bases each). V was clipped by 1 base and J by 4 bases, with 13 bases between them. The V gene's germline CDR1 is SEHNR and CDR2 FQNEAQ (reference sequence). The CDR3 covers 15 residues. The CDR3, as DNA: TGTGCCAGCAGCTTAGTGGTTTCAGGGACAGAGACCCAGTACTTC. This encodes CASSLVVSGTETQYF. Supplemented by reference TRBV7-9 and TRBJ2-5, the full variable domain reads DTGVSQNPRHKITKRGQNVTFRCDPISEHNRLYWYRQTLGQGPEFLTYFQNEAQLEKSRLLSDRFSAERPKGSFSTLEIQRTEQGDSAMYLCASSLVVSGTETQYFGPGTRLLVL.

As to this clone: Compared with germline, one end of the junction differs, possibly owing to a read error. The chain is built from TRBV5-4 and TRBJ2-3; the D is unclear. Germline lookup yields CDR1 SGHNT and CDR2 YYREEE (reference sequence). CDR3 length: 15 residues. CDR3 DNA: TGCGCCAGCAGCCAAGATCGGCAGGCCACAGATACGCAGTATTTT. Translating it yields CASSQDRQATDTQYF.

This sequence joins TRBV6-5 and TRBJ1-6; D is possibly TRBD1 (6 bases). The CDR3 has 15 residues. Trimming removed 4 bases from V and 6 bases from J, with 13 bases in between. The germline V gene has CDR1 MNHEY and CDR2 SVGAGI. CDR3 DNA sequence: TGTGCCAGCAGTTTCTCAGGGGTCCCTAATTCACCCCTCCACTTT. This sequence encodes CASSFSGVPNSPLHF.

The chain has TRBV5-6 and TRBJ2-1; D not resolved. Deletions cut 4 bases from V and 0 bases from J, with 14 bases between. The CDR3 consists of 16 residues. Germline assignment: CDR1 SGHDT and CDR2 YYEEEE. The chain's CDR3 is CASSARVLHSYNEQFF. Written as DNA, the CDR3 is TGTGCCAGCAGCGCGAGAGTTCTCCACTCCTACAATGAGCAGTTCTTC.

The chain combines TRBV4-1 with TRBJ1-1; maybe TRBD1 (5 bases). The V gene lost 0 bases and the J gene lost 11 bases, with 22 bases spanning the gap. The germline CDR1 and CDR2 sequences are MGHRA and YSYEKL. The CDR3 runs 16 residues. In DNA form, the CDR3 reads TGCGCCAGCAGCCAAGAGTCCTTGGTTAGAGGGGCCGGGGCTTTCTTT. This gives the protein CASSQESLVRGAGAFF.

The chain uses TRBV5-1 and TRBJ2-3; 8 bases align to TRBD1. V lost 4 bases to trimming and J lost 0 bases; unmatched junction nucleotides: 4. The CDR3 extends over 15 amino acids. CDR1 and CDR2 (germline): SGHRS, YFSETQ. In DNA form, the CDR3 reads TGCGCCAGCAGCCCGTGGACAGGGAGCACAGATACGCAGTATTTT. Amino acids: CASSPWTGSTDTQYF.

V and J are TRBV19 and TRBJ2-2, with 8 bases aligning to TRBD2. The V and J ends lost 4 bases and 6 bases, in that order; junction bases with no gene match: 4. Germline CDR1 LNHDA, CDR2 SQIVND (reference sequence). This CDR3 has 14 residues. CDR3 nucleotide sequence: TGTGCCAGTAGTAGCGGGGGGATTGCCGGGGAGCTGTTTTTT. Protein product: CASSSGGIAGELFF.